The rows below give T cell receptor beta chains drawn from one sample of a study of cytomegalovirus exposure and HLA in healthy donors. The data were produced by immunoSEQ multiplex PCR, yet TCRdb's version contains in-frame clones alone and is incomplete. The sample records about 120,000 clones, roughly 17% being singletons. Sequenced input: PBMCs. These receptors were collected from a female donor in good health and CMV-seropositive. Both conserved end residues are part of each CDR3. A D gene is named only where the DNA matches it firmly. Rows give clone size only sometimes, using once, few, many, or a class for an expanded clone.

-	TRBV21-1	TRBJ2-7	-	CASRGIRRTTTAYEQYF	TGTGCCAGCAGAGGTATCCGTCGAACTACTACGGCCTACGAGCAGTACTTC
few	TRBV28	TRBJ1-5	-	CASAILQGLRNQPQHF	TGTGCCAGCGCAATACTACAGGGTTTACGCAATCAGCCCCAGCATTTT
-	TRBV2	TRBJ1-4	-	CASSAQVNEKLFF	TGTGCCAGCAGTGCCCAGGTTAATGAAAAACTGTTTTTT
-	TRBV7-3	TRBJ2-1	-	CASSSLSNSGYNEQFF	TGTGCCAGCAGCTCGTTGTCTAATAGCGGCTACAATGAGCAGTTCTTC
-	TRBV19	TRBJ1-1	-	CASSIMGQGQMNTEAFF	TGTGCCAGTAGTATTATGGGGCAGGGACAAATGAACACTGAAGCTTTCTTT
-	TRBV6-5	TRBJ2-7	-	CASSSGRRPVGEQYF	TGTGCCAGCAGCTCGGGTCGTAGGCCCGTGGGCGAGCAGTACTTC
-	TRBV10-3	TRBJ2-1	-	CAIRTETYNEQFF	TGTGCCATAAGGACAGAGACTTACAATGAGCAGTTCTTC
-	TRBV9	TRBJ1-1	TRBD1	CASSVTGLGTEAFF	TGTGCCAGCAGCGTGACAGGGTTAGGCACTGAAGCTTTCTTT
few	TRBV29-1	TRBJ1-2	TRBD1	CSAETGDGYTF	TGCAGCGCAGAAACAGGGGATGGCTACACCTTC
-	TRBV5-6	TRBJ1-2	-	CASSSWVTENYGYTF	TGTGCCAGCAGCTCGTGGGTTACAGAAAACTATGGCTACACCTTC
-	TRBV5-1	TRBJ1-2	-	CASSLREGLGYTF	TGCGCCAGCAGCCTCAGGGAGGGGCTTGGCTACACCTTC
-	TRBV6-5	TRBJ2-7	-	CASSPIPGEQYF	TGTGCCAGCAGCCCAATCCCGGGCGAGCAGTACTTC
few	TRBV19	TRBJ1-2	-	CASSIPGHSGYTF	TGTGCCAGTAGTATTCCGGGACACAGCGGCTACACCTTC
-	TRBV19	TRBJ2-2	-	CASSISGEAGELFF	TGTGCCAGTAGTATTTCTGGGGAGGCGGGGGAGCTGTTTTTT
-	TRBV29-1	TRBJ2-5	TRBD1	CSVEGRGPFETQYF	TGCAGCGTTGAAGGCAGGGGGCCTTTCGAGACCCAGTACTTC
few	TRBV2	TRBJ2-2	TRBD1	CASTGQGAGELFF	TGTGCCAGCACTGGACAGGGCGCCGGGGAGCTGTTTTTT
-	TRBV4-2	TRBJ2-3	TRBD2	CASSQVAGGITQYF	TGTGCCAGCAGCCAAGTGGCGGGGGGGATTACGCAGTATTTT
few	TRBV5-6	TRBJ2-7	TRBD1	CASSFRDRGRAEQYF	TGTGCCAGCAGCTTCAGGGACAGGGGGCGCGCCGAGCAGTACTTC
-	TRBV7-2	TRBJ2-7	-	CASSLSLAEDYEQYF	TGTGCCAGCAGCTTATCGTTAGCGGAAGACTACGAGCAGTACTTC
few	TRBV7-2	TRBJ1-2	-	CASSRTGLGYTF	TGTGCCAGCAGCCGCACAGGGTTAGGCTACACCTTC
-	TRBV19	TRBJ2-5	TRBD2	CATTPRLAGGYGQTQYF	TGTGCCACCACCCCGAGGTTAGCGGGGGGCTACGGTCAGACCCAGTACTTC
-	TRBV28	TRBJ1-1	TRBD1	CASSFVSDRVGEYLITTEAFF	TGTGCCAGCAGTTTTGTGAGTGACAGGGTAGGTGAATATCTTATCACCACTGAAGCTTTCTTT
-	TRBV6-5	TRBJ2-7	TRBD1	CASSSSGTGTVYEQYF	TGTGCCAGCAGTTCCTCCGGGACAGGGACGGTTTACGAGCAGTACTTC
-	TRBV2	TRBJ2-5	-	CASSVSETQYF	TGTGCCAGCAGCGTCTCAGAGACCCAGTACTTC
-	TRBV4-1	TRBJ2-5	-	CASSQQTGLQETQYF	TGCGCCAGCAGCCAACAAACGGGGTTACAAGAGACCCAGTACTTC
-	TRBV27	TRBJ2-7	TRBD2	CASSLSGGTGEQYF	TGTGCCAGCAGTTTGTCGGGAGGGACCGGCGAGCAGTACTTC